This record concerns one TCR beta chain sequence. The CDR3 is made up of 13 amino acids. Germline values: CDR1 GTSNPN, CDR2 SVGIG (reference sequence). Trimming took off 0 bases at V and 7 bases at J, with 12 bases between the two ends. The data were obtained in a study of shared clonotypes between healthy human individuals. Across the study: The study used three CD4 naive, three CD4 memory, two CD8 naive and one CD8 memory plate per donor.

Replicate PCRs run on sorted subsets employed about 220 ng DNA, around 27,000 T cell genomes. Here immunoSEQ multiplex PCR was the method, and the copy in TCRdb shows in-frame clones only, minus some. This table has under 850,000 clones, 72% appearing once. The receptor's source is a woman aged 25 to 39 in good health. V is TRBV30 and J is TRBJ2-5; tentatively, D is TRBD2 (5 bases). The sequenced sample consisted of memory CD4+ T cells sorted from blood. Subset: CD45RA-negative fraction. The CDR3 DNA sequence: TGTGCCTGGAGTGTACGAAGGGCGGGGACCCAGTACTTC. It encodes CAWSVRRAGTQYF.